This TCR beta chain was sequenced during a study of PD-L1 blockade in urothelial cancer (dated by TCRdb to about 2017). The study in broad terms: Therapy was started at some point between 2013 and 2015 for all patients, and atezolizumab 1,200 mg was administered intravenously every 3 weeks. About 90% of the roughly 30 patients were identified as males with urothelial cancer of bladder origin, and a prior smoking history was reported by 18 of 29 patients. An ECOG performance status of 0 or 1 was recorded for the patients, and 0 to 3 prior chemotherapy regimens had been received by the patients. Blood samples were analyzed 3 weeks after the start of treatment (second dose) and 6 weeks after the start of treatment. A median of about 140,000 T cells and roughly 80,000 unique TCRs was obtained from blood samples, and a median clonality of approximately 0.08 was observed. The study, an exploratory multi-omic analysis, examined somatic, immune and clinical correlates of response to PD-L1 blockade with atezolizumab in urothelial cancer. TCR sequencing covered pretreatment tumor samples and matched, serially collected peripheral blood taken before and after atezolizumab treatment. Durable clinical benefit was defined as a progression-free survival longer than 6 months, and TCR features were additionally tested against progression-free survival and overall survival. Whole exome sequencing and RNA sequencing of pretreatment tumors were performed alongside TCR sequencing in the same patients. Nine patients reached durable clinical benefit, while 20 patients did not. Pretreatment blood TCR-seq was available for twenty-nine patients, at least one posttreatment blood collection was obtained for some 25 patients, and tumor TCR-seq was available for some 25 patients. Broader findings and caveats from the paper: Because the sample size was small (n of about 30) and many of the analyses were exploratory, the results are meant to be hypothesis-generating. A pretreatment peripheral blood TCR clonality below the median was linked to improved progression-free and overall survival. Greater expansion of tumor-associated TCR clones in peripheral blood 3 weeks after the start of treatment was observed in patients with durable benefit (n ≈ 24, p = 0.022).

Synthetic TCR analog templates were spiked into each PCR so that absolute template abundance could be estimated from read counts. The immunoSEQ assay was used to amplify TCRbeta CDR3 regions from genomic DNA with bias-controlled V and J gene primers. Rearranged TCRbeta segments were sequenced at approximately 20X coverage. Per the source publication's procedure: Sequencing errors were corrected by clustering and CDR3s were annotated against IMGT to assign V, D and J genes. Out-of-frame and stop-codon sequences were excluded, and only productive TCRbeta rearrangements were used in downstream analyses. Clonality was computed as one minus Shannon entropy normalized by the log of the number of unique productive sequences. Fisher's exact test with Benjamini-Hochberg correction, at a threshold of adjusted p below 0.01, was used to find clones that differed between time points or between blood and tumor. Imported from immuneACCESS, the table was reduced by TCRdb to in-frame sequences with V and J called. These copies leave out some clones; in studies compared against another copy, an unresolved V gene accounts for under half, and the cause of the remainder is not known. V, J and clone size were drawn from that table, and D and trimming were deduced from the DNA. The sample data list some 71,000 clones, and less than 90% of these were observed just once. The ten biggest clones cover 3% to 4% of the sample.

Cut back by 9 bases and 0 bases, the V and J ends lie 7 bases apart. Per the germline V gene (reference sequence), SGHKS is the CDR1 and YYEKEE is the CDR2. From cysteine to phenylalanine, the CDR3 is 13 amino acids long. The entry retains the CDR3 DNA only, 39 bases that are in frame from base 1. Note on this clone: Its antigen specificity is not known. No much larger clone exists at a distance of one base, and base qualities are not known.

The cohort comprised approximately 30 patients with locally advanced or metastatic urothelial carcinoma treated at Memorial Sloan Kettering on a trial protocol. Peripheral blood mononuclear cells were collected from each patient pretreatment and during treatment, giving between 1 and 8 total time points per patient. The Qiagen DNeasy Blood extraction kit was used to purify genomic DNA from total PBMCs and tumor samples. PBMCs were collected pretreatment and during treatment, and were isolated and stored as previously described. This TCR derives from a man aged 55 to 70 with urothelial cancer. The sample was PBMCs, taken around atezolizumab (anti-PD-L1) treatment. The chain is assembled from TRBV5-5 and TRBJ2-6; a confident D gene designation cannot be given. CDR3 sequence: CATKISGANVLTF. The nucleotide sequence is TGTGCCACCAAAATCTCTGGGGCCAACGTCCTGACTTTC.